Shown below are 17 T cell receptor beta chains from a single sample sequenced in a study of blood T cell repertoires in COVID-19. Method: immunoSEQ multiplex PCR; TCRdb's copy keeps in-frame clones and lacks some. Of around 280,000 clones listed, approximately 86% are singletons. Source material: peripheral blood. All receptors derive from a woman aged 25-40 years who had recovered from COVID-19.

The V and J genes are TRBV18 and TRBJ1-2; 7 bases map to TRBD1. V lost 6 bases, J lost 2 bases, and 6 bases stayed unmatched. Germline values: CDR1 KGHSH, CDR2 LQKENI. CDR3 length equals 14 residues. The chain's CDR3 is CASSPEQGNYGYTF. CDR3 bases: TGTGCCAGCTCTCCAGAACAGGGGAACTATGGCTACACCTTC. The variable domain in full, with the rest retrieved from reference TRBV18 and TRBJ1-2, is NAGVMQNPRHLVRRRGQEARLRCSPMKGHSHVYWYRQLPEEGLKFMVYLQKENIIDESGMPKERFSAEFPKEGPSILRIQQVVRGDSAAYFCASSPEQGNYGYTFGSGTRLTVV.

The V and J genes are TRBV11-2 and TRBJ1-1, with D unclear. Germline loops: CDR1 SGHAT, CDR2 FQNNGV. V lost 3 bases, J lost 10 bases, and 15 bases lay in between. The CDR3 loop spans 13 amino acids. CDR3 in DNA: TGTGCCAGCAGCTTGTCCAGTAGGTCGGGAGCTTTCTTT. It translates to CASSLSSRSGAFF.

The chain links TRBV5-4 to TRBJ2-1, with TRBD2 identical over 11 bases. The J segment lost 13 bases and the V segment lost 4 bases, leaving 4 bases of the junction unmatched. The CDR3 covers 12 residues. Germline values: CDR1 SGHNT, CDR2 YYREEE (reference sequence). The CDR3 nucleotides are TGTGCCAGCAGCCGTAGCGGGGGGGACCAGTTCTTC. Translating it yields CASSRSGGDQFF.

The chain links TRBV29-1 to TRBJ1-1; D not resolved. The CDR3 runs to 12 residues. The germline V and J ends were trimmed by 3 bases and 5 bases, with 10 bases remaining between them. From germline, CDR1 is SQVTM and CDR2 ANQGSEA. DNA of the CDR3: TGCAGCGTTGATCCCGCAGGTACTGAAGCTTTCTTT. Amino acid sequence: CSVDPAGTEAFF.

The V and J genes are TRBV27 and TRBJ2-3, with D possibly matching TRBD2 (5 bases). The CDR3 sequence is 15 residues long. Between the trimmed V and J ends, which lost 2 bases and 6 bases, there was a span of 15 bases. Looked up from germline, CDR1 is MNHEY and CDR2 is SMNVEV (reference sequence). CDR3 protein: CASSLSGNTRDTQYF. CDR3 coding DNA: TGTGCCAGCAGTTTAAGCGGCAACACGCGGGATACGCAGTATTTT.

The gene calls are TRBV20-1 and TRBJ1-2; no clear D. V dropped 0 bases and J dropped 4 bases, with 3 bases sitting between them. CDR3 length: 11 residues. CDR1 is DFQATT and CDR2 is SNEGSKA in the germline V gene (reference sequence). The CDR3 region is CSARDGYGYTF. CDR3 sequence (DNA): TGCAGTGCTAGAGACGGCTATGGCTACACCTTC.

This chain links TRBV6-1 with TRBJ2-1; no reliable D call. The CDR3 spans 14 residues. The germline CDR1 and CDR2 sequences are MNHNS and SASEGT. The V end lost 1 base, the J end lost 8 bases, and 12 bases lay between the germline ends. The CDR3 is CASSEVQVKDEQFF. CDR3 nucleotides: TGTGCCAGCAGTGAAGTGCAGGTTAAGGATGAGCAGTTCTTC.

The V call is TRBV19, the J call TRBJ2-5, with D unclear. This CDR3 has 14 amino acids. Trimming cost V 3 bases and J 2 bases, with 10 bases left between them. Germline V gene lookup returns CDR1 LNHDA and CDR2 SQIVND (reference sequence). The CDR3 bases are TGTGCCAGTAGTATGGGTCACAGACAAGAGACCCAGTACTTC. This gives the protein CASSMGHRQETQYF.

The chain uses TRBV7-2 and TRBJ2-1; weak D call: TRBD2 (7 bases). The CDR3 loop spans 14 amino acids. The V gene's germline CDR1 is SGHTA and CDR2 FQGNSA. Trimming took 1 base from V and 6 from J, leaving 10 bases between them. CDR3 sequence (DNA): TGTGCCAGCAGCTTAGGGGGAGGGGGCAATGAGCAGTTCTTC. It is translated as CASSLGGGGNEQFF.

The chain employs TRBV6-2 or TRBV6-3 and TRBJ2-3; D gene ambiguous. The germline V and J ends were trimmed by 6 bases and 4 bases, with 17 bases remaining between them. Germline CDR1 and CDR2: MNHEY and SVGEGT. The CDR3 covers 15 residues. The CDR3 region has the DNA TGTGCCAGCAGCGTCGGTCCAGCCCGGGCAGATACGCAGTATTTT. Translating gives CASSVGPARADTQYF.

V and J are TRBV7-3 and TRBJ2-2, with 7 bases lining up with TRBD1. Per the germline V gene, CDR1 is SGHTA and CDR2 is FQGTGA. The CDR3 covers 18 residues. Unmatched junction bases numbered 18, after V lost 6 bases and J lost 5 bases. The DNA of the CDR3 is TGTGCCAGCAGTTATCCCCCGATGACAGGGAAGAAAACCGGGGAGCTGTTTTTT. It translates to CASSYPPMTGKKTGELFF.

The chain combines TRBV30 with TRBJ2-7, with 8 bases that match TRBD1. Germline V gene sequence: CDR1 GTSNPN, CDR2 SVGIG (reference sequence). The V gene end was trimmed by 3 bases and the J gene end by 1 base; junction bases not matched to a gene: 8. This CDR3 is 15 amino acids long. In nucleotides, the CDR3 is TGTGCCTGGAGAATCGGGACAGGATCATCCTACGAGCAGTACTTC. The encoded protein is CAWRIGTGSSYEQYF. The full variable domain, in which reference TRBV30 and TRBJ2-7 provide the parts outside the CDR3, is SQTIHQWPATLVQPVGSPLSLECTVEGTSNPNLYWYRQAAGRGLQLLFYSVGIGQISSEVPQNLSASRPQDRQFILSSKKLLLSDSGFYLCAWRIGTGSSYEQYFGPGTRLTVT.

The gene calls are TRBV6-1 and TRBJ2-1; TRBD1 aligns across 8 bases. V dropped 3 bases and J dropped 8; count of bases not matched to a gene: 9. CDR1 is MNHNS, CDR2 SASEGT, per germline. The CDR3 is 15 amino acids. CDR3 bases: TGTGCCAGCAGTGATGGGGTGACAGGGGCCGATGAGCAGTTCTTC. It is translated as CASSDGVTGADEQFF.

This sequence joins TRBV25-1 and TRBJ1-2, with a weak D call TRBD1 (6 bases). This CDR3 has 14 amino acids. V shed 6 bases and J shed 4 bases, with 15 bases lying between them. Germline CDR1 and CDR2: MGHDK and SYGVNS. The CDR3 bases are TGTGCCAGCAGCACCCAAGGACAGTTCTATGGCTACACCTTC. Protein sequence: CASSTQGQFYGYTF.

V gene TRBV25-1 combines with J gene TRBJ1-1, with TRBD1 as a possible D gene (5 bases). CDR3 size: 12 residues. V dropped 7 bases and J dropped 10 bases, with 16 bases sitting between them. Germline-derived CDR1 and CDR2 are MGHDK and SYGVNS. The CDR3: CASTGGRGRAFF. In nucleotides, the CDR3 is TGTGCCAGCACCGGCGGGAGGGGTCGAGCTTTCTTT.

The chain has TRBV7-3 and TRBJ1-1, with D perhaps matching TRBD1 (5 bases). V was clipped by 8 bases and J by 0 bases, with 16 bases between them. In germline, CDR1 is SGHTA, CDR2 FQGTGA. This CDR3 comprises 15 residues. The CDR3 bases are TGTGCCAGCTCGGGGGGAGGAACAGTGAACACTGAAGCTTTCTTT. It yields the protein CASSGGGTVNTEAFF.

This rearrangement joins TRBV6-5 to TRBJ1-5; a possible D gene is TRBD1 (5 bases). The CDR3 has 12 residues. The V end lost 8 bases, the J end lost 4 bases, and 9 bases lay between the germline ends. Per the germline V gene, CDR1 is MNHEY and CDR2 is SVGAGI. Here the CDR3 reads CASDRQNQPQHF. CDR3 coding DNA: TGTGCCAGCGACAGACAAAATCAGCCCCAGCATTTT.